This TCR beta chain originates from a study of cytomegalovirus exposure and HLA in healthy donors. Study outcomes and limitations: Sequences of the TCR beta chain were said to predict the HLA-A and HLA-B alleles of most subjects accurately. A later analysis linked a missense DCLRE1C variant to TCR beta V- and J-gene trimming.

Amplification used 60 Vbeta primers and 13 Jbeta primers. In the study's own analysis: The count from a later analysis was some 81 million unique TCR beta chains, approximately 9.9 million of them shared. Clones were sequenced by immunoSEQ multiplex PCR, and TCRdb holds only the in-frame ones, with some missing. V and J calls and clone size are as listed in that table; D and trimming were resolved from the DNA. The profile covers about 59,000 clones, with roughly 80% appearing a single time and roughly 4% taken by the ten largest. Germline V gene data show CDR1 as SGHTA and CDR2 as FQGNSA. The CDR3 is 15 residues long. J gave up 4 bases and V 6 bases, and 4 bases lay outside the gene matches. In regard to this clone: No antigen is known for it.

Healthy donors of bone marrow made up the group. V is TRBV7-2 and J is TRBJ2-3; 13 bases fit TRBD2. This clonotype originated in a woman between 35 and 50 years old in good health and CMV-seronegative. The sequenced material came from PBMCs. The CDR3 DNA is TGTGCCAGCAGTACTAGCGGGAGGGACCCAGATACGCAGTATTTT. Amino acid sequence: CASSTSGRDPDTQYF.